These 10 T cell receptor beta chains were all obtained from the same sample, sequenced in a study of TIL therapy for anti-PD-1-resistant metastatic lung cancer. Time point described: pre-treatment sample, taken before nivolumab and TIL therapy. The libraries were made with immunoSEQ v3. TCRdb keeps only in-frame clones here, not all; method: immunoSEQ multiplex PCR. The data show about 60,000 clones, 69% seen once. The sample consisted of blood, taken at baseline. All receptors come from a person aged 25 to 85 with non-small cell lung cancer.

The J gene is TRBJ2-1, the V gene TRBV11-2, with a tentative D call TRBD2 (7 bases). V gave up 4 bases and J gave up 8 bases, with 15 bases separating them. This CDR3 has 14 amino acids. CDR1 is SGHAT and CDR2 is FQNNGV in the germline V gene. The CDR3 spells CASSSLGGGYEQFF. DNA of the CDR3: TGTGCCAGCAGCTCCCTAGGGGGGGGCTATGAGCAGTTCTTC.

The chain uses TRBV11-3 and TRBJ2-2; a weak D match, TRBD1 (6 bases). The CDR3 length is 13 residues. V lost 5 bases and J lost 9, with 13 bases in between. Germline loops: CDR1 SGHNT, CDR2 YENEEA. CDR3 in DNA: TGTGCCAGCAGCCTCCAGGACAGTAGGGAGCTGTTTTTT. This sequence encodes CASSLQDSRELFF.

This clone came up once. J is TRBJ2-7 and V is TRBV18; no clear D. The V end was cut by 3 bases, the J end by 2 bases, with 8 bases between. CDR1 is KGHSH, CDR2 LQKENI, per germline. The CDR3 loop spans 13 amino acids. CDR3 sequence reads: CASSPGPPYEQYF. In nucleotides, the CDR3 is TGTGCCAGCTCACCCGGACCGCCCTACGAGCAGTACTTC.

The rearrangement links TRBV7-9 to TRBJ2-5, with 7 positions matching TRBD2. The CDR3 runs to 15 residues. Germline lookup yields CDR1 SEHNR and CDR2 FQNEAQ (reference sequence). The V segment lost 1 base and the J segment 3 bases; nucleotides outside the gene matches: 5. The CDR3 DNA is TGTGCCAGCAGCTTAGGGGAAACTAGCGAAGAGACCCAGTACTTC. Protein sequence: CASSLGETSEETQYF.

The rearrangement joins TRBV7-8 to TRBJ2-2; 12 nucleotides agree with TRBD1. V gave up 5 bases and J gave up 6 bases; unmatched junction bases: 10. Germline V CDR1 and CDR2: SGHVS, FQNEAQ. This CDR3 has 17 residues. The CDR3 DNA reads TGTGCCAGCAGCCCCGACAGGGACAGGGGGCGAGCCGGGGAGCTGTTTTTT. Its translation: CASSPDRDRGRAGELFF.

The chain recombines TRBV7-9 with TRBJ2-7; D tentatively fits TRBD1 or TRBD2 (7 bases each). V was pared by 5 bases and J by 3 bases, with 20 bases between. The CDR3 has 16 residues. The V gene's germline CDR1 is SEHNR and CDR2 FQNEAQ (reference sequence). CDR3 nucleotides: TGTGCCAGCAGCAGCGGGACAGCGAGGTCAGGCTACGAGCAGTACTTC. Its protein is CASSSGTARSGYEQYF. The full variable domain, with the rest looked up from reference TRBV7-9 and TRBJ2-7, is DTGVSQNPRHKITKRGQNVTFRCDPISEHNRLYWYRQTLGQGPEFLTYFQNEAQLEKSRLLSDRFSAERPKGSFSTLEIQRTEQGDSAMYLCASSSGTARSGYEQYFGPGTRLTVT.

The chain is built from TRBV7-8 and TRBJ2-3, with D possibly being TRBD2 (6 bases). V was clipped by 1 base and J by 0 bases, with 11 bases between them. CDR1 and CDR2 from the germline V gene are SGHVS and FQNEAQ. CDR3 length: 16 residues. CDR3 loop: CASSLGNSGSTDTQYF. For the CDR3, the DNA is TGTGCCAGCAGCTTAGGTAATAGCGGCAGCACAGATACGCAGTATTTT.

The rearrangement links TRBV7-2 to TRBJ2-5; possible D gene TRBD1, 6 bases. V was pared by 8 bases and J by 5 bases, with 15 bases between. The CDR3 totals 13 residues. Per the germline V gene, CDR1 is SGHTA and CDR2 is FQGNSA. The CDR3 DNA sequence: TGTGCCAGCGCAAAACAGGGACCCGAGACCCAGTACTTC. Translation gives CASAKQGPETQYF.

Of note for this clone: The identical CDR3 is also encoded by other nucleotide sequences in the sample. V and J are TRBV29-1 and TRBJ2-5; 8 nucleotides align to TRBD2. V lost 2 bases and J lost 4; bases outside the gene matches: 3. The CDR3 contains 13 residues. From germline, CDR1 is SQVTM and CDR2 ANQGSEA. The CDR3 region has the DNA TGCAGCGTTGAAATCGGGGGGGGAGAGACCCAGTACTTC. It encodes CSVEIGGGETQYF.

The chain employs TRBV10-3 and TRBJ2-1, with TRBD1 identical over 10 bases. CDR1 is ENHRY and CDR2 is SYGVKD in the germline V gene. V dropped 7 bases and J dropped 4; count of bases not matched to a gene: 4. The CDR3 runs 14 residues. The CDR3: CAITRTGGYNEQFF. In DNA, the CDR3 is TGTGCCATCACCCGGACAGGGGGGTACAATGAGCAGTTCTTC.